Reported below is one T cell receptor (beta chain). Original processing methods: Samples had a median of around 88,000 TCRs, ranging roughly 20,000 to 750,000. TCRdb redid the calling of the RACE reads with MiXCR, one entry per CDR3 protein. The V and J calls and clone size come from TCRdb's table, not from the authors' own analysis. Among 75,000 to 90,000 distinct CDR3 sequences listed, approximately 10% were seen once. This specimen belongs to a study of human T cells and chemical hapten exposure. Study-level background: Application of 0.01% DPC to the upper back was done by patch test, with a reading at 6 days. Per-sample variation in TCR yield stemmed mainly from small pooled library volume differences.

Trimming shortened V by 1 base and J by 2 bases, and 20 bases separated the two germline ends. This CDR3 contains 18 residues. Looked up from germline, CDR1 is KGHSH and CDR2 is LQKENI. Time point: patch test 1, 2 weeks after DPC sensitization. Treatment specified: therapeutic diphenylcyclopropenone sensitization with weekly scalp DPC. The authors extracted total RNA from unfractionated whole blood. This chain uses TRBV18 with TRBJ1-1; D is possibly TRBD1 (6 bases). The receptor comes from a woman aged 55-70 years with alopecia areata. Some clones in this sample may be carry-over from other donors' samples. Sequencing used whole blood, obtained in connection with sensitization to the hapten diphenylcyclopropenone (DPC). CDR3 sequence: CASSPRQTRAGANTEAFF. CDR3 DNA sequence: TGTGCCAGCTCACCACGACAAACAAGGGCAGGGGCTAACACTGAAGCTTTCTTT. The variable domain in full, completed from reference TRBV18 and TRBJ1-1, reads NAGVMQNPRHLVRRRGQEARLRCSPMKGHSHVYWYRQLPEEGLKFMVYLQKENIIDESGMPKERFSAEFPKEGPSILRIQQVVRGDSAAYFCASSPRQTRAGANTEAFFGQGTRLTVV.